A selection of T cell receptor beta chains follows, all from one sample in a study of graft-versus-host responses after intestinal transplantation. Antigen specificity for these receptors is unknown. Libraries were prepared by immunoSEQ multiplex PCR; TCRdb keeps only in-frame clonotypes and omits some of them. This table holds over 100,000 clones, 90% to 95% found once. Here the sequenced sample was unstimulated CD8+ T cells sorted from spleen or lymph node cells, taken before transplant. The origin of the receptors is a human donor who was the organ donor for an intestinal transplant. Both conserved end residues are part of each CDR3. A D gene is named only where the DNA matches it firmly. The size field is filled for only some rows; it gives once, few, many or a size class.

v_call: TRBV6-5
d_call: NA
j_call: TRBJ2-3
clone_size: NA
cdr3_nt: TGTGCCAGCAGCACCACAGATACGCAGTATTTT
cdr3_aa: CASSTTDTQYF

v_call: TRBV19
d_call: NA
j_call: TRBJ1-5
clone_size: NA
cdr3_nt: TGTGCCAGTACTATAGGACGTACACTCAATCAGCCCCAGCATTTT
cdr3_aa: CASTIGRTLNQPQHF

v_call: TRBV27
d_call: NA
j_call: TRBJ2-3
clone_size: NA
cdr3_nt: TGTGCCAGCAGTCCCTCTTTGGGGCAGGGGTACACAGATACGCAGTATTTT
cdr3_aa: CASSPSLGQGYTDTQYF

v_call: TRBV5-4
d_call: NA
j_call: TRBJ2-3
clone_size: NA
cdr3_nt: TGTGCCAGCAGCAGACCGGGGAGATTGGGCACAGATACGCAGTATTTT
cdr3_aa: CASSRPGRLGTDTQYF

v_call: TRBV7-8
d_call: TRBD2
j_call: TRBJ2-3
clone_size: NA
cdr3_nt: TGTGCCAGCAACCCGAGACTAGCTGCAGATACGCAGTATTTT
cdr3_aa: CASNPRLAADTQYF

v_call: TRBV19
d_call: TRBD1
j_call: TRBJ1-5
clone_size: NA
cdr3_nt: TGTGCCAGTAGTGATTGGCCTGACAGGGGTGGGGAGCCCCAGCATTTT
cdr3_aa: CASSDWPDRGGEPQHF

v_call: TRBV27
d_call: TRBD2
j_call: TRBJ2-1
clone_size: NA
cdr3_nt: TGTGCCAGCAGTTTGGGGGGACTAGCGGGACTCGGGGAGCAGTTCTTC
cdr3_aa: CASSLGGLAGLGEQFF

v_call: TRBV5-6
d_call: NA
j_call: TRBJ2-7
clone_size: NA
cdr3_nt: TGTGCCAGCAGCTTCGGCGGTTCCTACGAGCAGTACTTC
cdr3_aa: CASSFGGSYEQYF

v_call: TRBV2
d_call: NA
j_call: TRBJ2-1
clone_size: NA
cdr3_nt: TGTGCCAGCAGGGCCGGGGGGCGTAACAATGAGCAGTTCTTC
cdr3_aa: CASRAGGRNNEQFF

v_call: TRBV6-5
d_call: TRBD1
j_call: TRBJ1-1
clone_size: NA
cdr3_nt: TGTGCCAGCAGTTACGTACGGACAGGGGCAAACACTGAAGCTTTCTTT
cdr3_aa: CASSYVRTGANTEAFF

v_call: TRBV5-6
d_call: NA
j_call: TRBJ2-7
clone_size: NA
cdr3_nt: TGTGCCAGCAGCGCCGGAGGGGGATACGAGCAGTACTTC
cdr3_aa: CASSAGGGYEQYF

v_call: TRBV29-1
d_call: NA
j_call: TRBJ2-7
clone_size: NA
cdr3_nt: TGCAGCGTTATGGACAGCGAGAGCTCCTACGAGCAGTACTTC
cdr3_aa: CSVMDSESSYEQYF

v_call: TRBV15
d_call: NA
j_call: TRBJ1-1
clone_size: NA
cdr3_nt: TGTGCCACCAGCAGAGGGGGTGGGCAGAGGGAAGCTTTCTTT
cdr3_aa: CATSRGGGQREAFF

v_call: TRBV27
d_call: NA
j_call: TRBJ2-2
clone_size: NA
cdr3_nt: TGTGCCAGCAGCCTAATATCAGGCGGGGAGCTGTTTTTT
cdr3_aa: CASSLISGGELFF

v_call: TRBV25-1
d_call: TRBD2
j_call: TRBJ2-3
clone_size: NA
cdr3_nt: TGTGCCAGCAGTGAATATATCCGGGGACTAGCGGGAGAAGATACGCAGTATTTT
cdr3_aa: CASSEYIRGLAGEDTQYF

v_call: TRBV6-5
d_call: NA
j_call: TRBJ1-1
clone_size: once
cdr3_nt: TGTGCCACCGAGCCATGGGCTTTCTTT
cdr3_aa: CATEPWAFF

v_call: TRBV4-1
d_call: TRBD1
j_call: TRBJ1-1
clone_size: once
cdr3_nt: TGCGCCAGCAGCAAAATGAGACAGGGCTGGGCTGAAGCTTTCTTT
cdr3_aa: CASSKMRQGWAEAFF

v_call: TRBV5-1
d_call: TRBD2
j_call: TRBJ2-1
clone_size: NA
cdr3_nt: TGCGCCAGCAGCTTGGAAGGGCTAGCGGGAGTTCTCTATGAGCAGTTCTTC
cdr3_aa: CASSLEGLAGVLYEQFF

v_call: TRBV5-4
d_call: NA
j_call: TRBJ1-2
clone_size: NA
cdr3_nt: TGTGCCAGCAGCTTGGCCTTCATTCGCGATGGCTACACCTTC
cdr3_aa: CASSLAFIRDGYTF

v_call: TRBV4-1
d_call: NA
j_call: TRBJ2-1
clone_size: once
cdr3_nt: TGCGCCAGCAGCCACTTAGCAGGGGAGCAGTTCTTC
cdr3_aa: CASSHLAGEQFF

v_call: TRBV4-1
d_call: TRBD2
j_call: TRBJ2-1
clone_size: NA
cdr3_nt: TGCGCCAGCAGCCCAGAACCCGTGCGGGAGTACAATGAGCAGTTCTTC
cdr3_aa: CASSPEPVREYNEQFF

v_call: TRBV25-1
d_call: NA
j_call: TRBJ1-2
clone_size: NA
cdr3_nt: TGTGCCAGCAGTGTAGCGGATTGGGATGGCTACACCTTC
cdr3_aa: CASSVADWDGYTF

v_call: TRBV28
d_call: NA
j_call: TRBJ2-3
clone_size: NA
cdr3_nt: TGTGCCAGCACCGATAGGCCCAGCGCAGATACGCAGTATTTT
cdr3_aa: CASTDRPSADTQYF